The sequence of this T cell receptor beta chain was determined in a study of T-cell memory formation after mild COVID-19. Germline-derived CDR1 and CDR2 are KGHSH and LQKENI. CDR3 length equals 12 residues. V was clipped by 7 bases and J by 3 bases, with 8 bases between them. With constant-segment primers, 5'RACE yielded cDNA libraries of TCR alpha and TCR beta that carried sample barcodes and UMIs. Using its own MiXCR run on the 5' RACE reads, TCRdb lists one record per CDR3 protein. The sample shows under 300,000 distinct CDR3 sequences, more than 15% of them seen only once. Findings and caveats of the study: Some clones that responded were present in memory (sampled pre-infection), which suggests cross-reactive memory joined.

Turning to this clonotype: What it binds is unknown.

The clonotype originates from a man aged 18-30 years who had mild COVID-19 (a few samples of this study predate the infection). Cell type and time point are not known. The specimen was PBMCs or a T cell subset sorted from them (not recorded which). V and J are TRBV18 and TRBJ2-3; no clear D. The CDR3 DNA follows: TGTGCCAGCTGCGGCCCGACAGATACGCAGTATTTT. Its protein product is CASCGPTDTQYF.